A selection of T cell receptor beta chains follows, all from one sample in a study of human T cells and chemical hapten exposure. Each CDR3 protein is one row after TCRdb ran MiXCR on the 5' RACE reads. Of about 80,000 distinct CDR3 sequences in the sample, 15% to 20% were seen once. Every receptor here comes from a female donor in good health. CDR3s include the opening cysteine and the closing phenylalanine or tryptophan. A D gene is named only where the DNA matches it firmly. Clone size is given for some rows only: seen once, a few or many times, or a class if the clone is expanded.

clone size	V gene	D gene	J gene	CDR3 protein	CDR3 DNA
-	TRBV20-1	-	TRBJ2-5	CSASENQETQYF	TGCAGTGCTAGCGAGAACCAAGAGACCCAGTACTTC
many	TRBV5-1	TRBD1	TRBJ2-4	CASSLTGQPDKNIQYF	TGCGCCAGCAGCTTGACGGGACAGCCAGACAAAAACATTCAGTACTTC
-	TRBV19	-	TRBJ1-5	CASSIPLPTEINQPQHF	TGTGCCAGTAGTATCCCCCTCCCGACAGAGATTAATCAGCCCCAGCATTTT
few	TRBV18	TRBD1	TRBJ2-5	CASSPGQQETQYF	TGTGCCAGCTCACCGGGACAGCAAGAGACCCAGTACTTC
few	TRBV4-1	TRBD2	TRBJ2-3	CASSQDASGGTDTQYF	TGCGCCAGCAGCCAAGACGCGAGCGGGGGAACAGATACGCAGTATTTT
few	TRBV6-5	-	TRBJ1-1	CASSYSWNTEAFF	TGTGCCAGCAGTTACTCTTGGAACACTGAAGCTTTCTTT
-	TRBV24-1	TRBD2	TRBJ2-3	CATASASGSGDTQYF	TGTGCCACCGCGTCGGCTAGCGGTTCGGGAGATACGCAGTATTTT
-	TRBV12-3/TRBV12-4	-	TRBJ2-3	CASSPSGPGPKYF	TGTGCCAGCAGTCCCTCGGGGCCCGGACCAAAGTATTTT
few	TRBV6-1	-	TRBJ1-1	CASLGLLNTEAFF	TGTGCCAGCTTGGGACTGTTGAACACTGAAGCTTTCTTT
few	TRBV5-1	-	TRBJ2-7	CASSLESTETYEQYF	TGCGCCAGCAGCTTGGAGAGTACCGAGACCTACGAGCAGTACTTC
many	TRBV11-2	-	TRBJ2-3	CASSSSGTVGDTQYF	TGTGCCAGCAGTTCAAGTGGGACTGTTGGGGATACGCAGTATTTT
-	TRBV10-3	-	TRBJ2-1	CAISEARGSGYNEQFF	TGTGCCATCAGTGAGGCAAGGGGTAGCGGCTACAATGAGCAGTTCTTC
-	TRBV20-1	TRBD1	TRBJ1-6	CSAAGTGINSPLHF	TGCAGTGCAGCCGGGACAGGAATTAATTCACCCCTCCACTTT